This T cell receptor beta chain was identified during a study of monozygotic twins with cystic fibrosis. Study as a whole: Library input was about 3.3 micrograms of fragmented DNA, with approximately 16 PCR cycles. Regarding the study as a whole: Age, concordance and disease severity did not associate with shared CDR3 numbers. J usage was most co-twin-similar in 8 of 16 pairs, V in 13.

This CDR3 contains 15 residues. The germline V gene has CDR1 LNHDA and CDR2 SQIVND (reference sequence). The V and J ends lost 3 bases and 1 base, in that order; junction bases with no gene match: 2. This clone appeared a single time. No antigen is known for it. The method was immunoSEQ multiplex PCR; TCRdb's version includes in-frame clones alone and lacks a portion of them. Of some 14,000 clones in the sample, 95% to 99% were seen once. The chain combines TRBV19 with TRBJ2-7; 11 bases agree with TRBD1. This clonotype originated in a girl aged 2-10 years with cystic fibrosis. Sample: blood. This chain's CDR3 is CASSMGQGGSYEQYF. The CDR3 nucleotides are TGTGCCAGTAGTATGGGACAGGGGGGTTCCTACGAGCAGTACTTC.